One and the same sample provided the 21 T cell receptor beta chains below, sequenced in a study of yellow fever vaccine responses in identical twins. TCRdb re-analysed the RT-PCR reads in MiXCR, keeping a single row per CDR3 protein. This sample has about 3,600 distinct CDR3 sequences, with over 70% found just once. Sequencing was performed on T cells from blood (PBMCs), unsorted or a sorted subset (not recorded which), taken before or after yellow fever vaccination (not recorded which). These TCRs come from a woman aged 18-29 years who received the yellow fever vaccine.

This clonotype was observed a single time. The rearrangement links TRBV12-3 or TRBV12-4 to TRBJ1-2; no clear D gene. V lost 2 bases and J 2 bases, leaving 6 bases between the germline ends. The CDR3 has 13 residues. In nucleotides, the CDR3 is TGTGCCAGCAGTTTAAGGGCGAACTATGGCTACACCTTC. It is translated as CASSLRANYGYTF.

The J gene is TRBJ1-1, the V gene TRBV4-1; a weak D match, TRBD1 (5 bases). Per germline, CDR1 MGHRA and CDR2 YSYEKL. This CDR3 has 16 residues. The V end was cut by 1 base, the J end by 3 bases, with 15 bases between. CDR3 coding DNA: TGCGCCAGCAGCCAAGTAAATATGGGGCTACACACTGAAGCTTTCTTT. Its protein is CASSQVNMGLHTEAFF.

V gene TRBV19 combines with J gene TRBJ2-1; D is unresolved. Per germline, CDR1 LNHDA and CDR2 SQIVND (reference sequence). The germline V and J ends were trimmed by 4 bases and 6 bases, with 10 bases remaining between them. The CDR3 sequence is 13 residues long. The CDR3 bases are TGTGCCAGTAGTACGACATCGGCCAATGAGCAGTTCTTC. Encoded protein: CASSTTSANEQFF.

The chain combines TRBV5-1 with TRBJ1-2, with 9 bases identical to TRBD1. This CDR3 contains 15 residues. Germline lookup yields CDR1 SGHRS and CDR2 YFSETQ. J lost 7 bases, V lost 4 bases, and 11 bases had no gene match. CDR3: CASSQGTGTRSGYTF. In DNA, the CDR3 is TGCGCCAGCAGCCAAGGGACAGGGACTCGAAGTGGCTACACCTTC.

This chain uses TRBV20-1 with TRBJ2-7; 7 bases are a match to TRBD1. This CDR3 is 16 amino acids long. CDR1 DFQATT and CDR2 SNEGSKA come from the germline V gene (reference sequence). V dropped 0 bases and J dropped 3; count of bases not matched to a gene: 11. CDR3 sequence: CSARDFRGTEYYEQYF. CDR3 bases: TGCAGTGCTAGAGATTTCAGGGGGACAGAATACTACGAGCAGTACTTC.

V and J are TRBV29-1 and TRBJ1-1; no reliable D call. Trimming shortened V by 5 bases and J by 4 bases, and 8 bases separated the two germline ends. The germline CDR1 and CDR2 sequences are SQVTM and ANQGSEA. This CDR3 is 11 amino acids long. In nucleotides, the CDR3 is TGCAGCGTTAAGGTCTCCACTGAAGCTTTCTTT. Amino acids: CSVKVSTEAFF.

The V and J genes are TRBV24-1 and TRBJ1-5; D uncertain. V lost 6 bases and J 1 base, leaving 12 bases between the germline ends. Germline V gene lookup returns CDR1 KGHDR and CDR2 SFDVKD. CDR3 size: 15 residues. The CDR3 coding sequence is TGTGCCACCAGTTCCGGAGCTAGAAGCAATCAGCCCCAGCATTTT. It codes for CATSSGARSNQPQHF.

V gene TRBV24-1 combines with J gene TRBJ2-2, with D uncertain. CDR1 and CDR2 (germline): KGHDR, SFDVKD. Trimming pared 7 bases from V and 1 base from J, leaving 12 bases between. This CDR3 is 15 amino acids long. The CDR3 reads CATRPQDGNTGELFF. The CDR3 region has the DNA TGTGCCACCAGACCCCAGGACGGGAACACCGGGGAGCTGTTTTTT.

The chain joins TRBV4-3 to TRBJ1-4; D is undetermined. Between the trimmed V and J ends, which lost 0 bases and 13 bases, there was a span of 12 bases. CDR1 and CDR2 from the germline V gene are LGHNA and YSLEER. This CDR3 is built from 13 residues. CDR3 region: CASSQDWPVLLFF. The CDR3 DNA reads as TGCGCCAGCAGCCAAGACTGGCCGGTCCTACTGTTTTTT.

The chain employs TRBV5-5 and TRBJ2-7; a possible D gene is TRBD1 (6 bases). Trimming removed 0 bases from V and 2 bases from J, with 6 bases in between. From germline, CDR1 is SGHKS and CDR2 YYEKEE (reference sequence). The CDR3 length is 13 residues. CDR3 residues: CASSLDRAYEQYF. CDR3 in DNA: TGTGCCAGCAGCTTGGACAGGGCCTACGAGCAGTACTTC.

J is TRBJ2-7 and V is TRBV12-3 or TRBV12-4, with TRBD2 as a possible D gene (6 bases). The CDR3 has 13 amino acids. V lost 6 bases to trimming and J lost 8 bases, with 17 bases between them. DNA of the CDR3: TGTGCCAGCAGGGCTAGCGCCCCTGGGAAGCAGTACTTC. Residues: CASRASAPGKQYF.

The chain couples TRBV19 to TRBJ1-5; D ambiguous. The CDR3 runs 14 residues. Germline V lookup: CDR1 LNHDA, CDR2 SQIVND (reference sequence). With 2 bases removed from V and 3 bases from J, the gap between germline ends came to 8 bases. DNA for the CDR3: TGTGCCAGTAGTATATCCAGCTTCAATCAGCCCCAGCATTTT. It translates to CASSISSFNQPQHF.

The rearrangement links TRBV2 to TRBJ2-2; TRBD2 matches at 7 bases. Germline V gives CDR1 SNHLY, CDR2 FYNNEI. The CDR3 extends over 13 amino acids. The ends lost 3 bases at V and 6 bases at J; junction bases unmatched: 1. For the CDR3, the DNA is TGTGCCAGCAGTGAGACTAGCTCCGGGGAGCTGTTTTTT. Translation: CASSETSSGELFF.

The chain links TRBV11-1 to TRBJ2-1, with a possible D match to TRBD1 (5 bases). Germline loops: CDR1 SGHAT, CDR2 FQDESV (reference sequence). CDR3 length: 19 amino acids. V gave up 5 bases and J gave up 7 bases, with 30 bases separating them. CDR3 bases: TGTGCCAGCAGCGGGGCGGCCGTTCGTTTGGCGCCAGGTTCGAATGAGCAGTTCTTC. This gives the protein CASSGAAVRLAPGSNEQFF.

The rearrangement joins TRBV6-1 to TRBJ2-2, with 7 bases identical to TRBD1. Losses at the gene ends were 8 bases for V and 6 bases for J; bases not matched to a gene: 6. In germline, CDR1 is MNHNS, CDR2 SASEGT. This CDR3 has 13 amino acids. The CDR3 DNA follows: TGTGCCAGCCGAGGACAGGCCGCCGGGGAGCTGTTTTTT. It codes for CASRGQAAGELFF.

This chain uses TRBV5-6 with TRBJ1-5; D is uncertain. The V and J ends lost 2 bases and 2 bases respectively, with 8 bases between them. Germline CDR1 SGHDT, CDR2 YYEEEE. The CDR3 has 14 residues. The CDR3 region is CASSFLGGNQPQHF. DNA for the CDR3: TGTGCCAGCAGCTTTTTGGGCGGCAATCAGCCCCAGCATTTT.

V and J are TRBV6-1 and TRBJ1-5; a possible D gene is TRBD1 (6 bases). V was pared by 2 bases and J by 5 bases, with 16 bases between. The CDR3 loop spans 16 amino acids. CDR1 and CDR2 from the germline V gene are MNHNS and SASEGT. The CDR3 sequence is CASSELLRGGDQPQHF. CDR3 in DNA: TGTGCCAGCAGTGAATTGCTTAGGGGGGGCGATCAGCCCCAGCATTTT.

The chain has TRBV5-1 and TRBJ2-1; 7 bases line up with TRBD2. Looked up from germline, CDR1 is SGHRS and CDR2 is YFSETQ. This CDR3 is built from 15 residues. The J segment lost 4 bases and the V segment lost 0 bases, leaving 4 bases of the junction unmatched. The CDR3 DNA reads as TGCGCCAGCAGCTTGGAGTCTAGCGGATACAATGAGCAGTTCTTC. It codes for CASSLESSGYNEQFF.

The V call is TRBV14, the J call TRBJ1-2; D might be TRBD1 (6 bases). The CDR3 is 14 residues long. The germline CDR1 and CDR2 sequences are SGHDN and FVKESK. V was clipped by 2 bases and J by 7 bases, with 14 bases between them. CDR3 loop: CASSQSGGPAGYTF. CDR3 in DNA: TGTGCCAGCAGCCAATCGGGGGGGCCCGCTGGCTACACCTTC.

The sample holds one count of this clonotype. In DNA, the CDR3 is TGTGCCAGCAGCCCAAAGTCCCCGACGGGCTCCTACAATGAGCAGTTCTTC. It encodes CASSPKSPTGSYNEQFF. The chain combines TRBV9 with TRBJ2-1; no reliable D call. The CDR3 is 17 amino acids. Trimming took 4 bases from V and 0 from J, leaving 17 bases between them. Germline CDR1 and CDR2: SGDLS and YYNGEE.

V usage is TRBV2 and J usage is TRBJ1-2; TRBD1 matches at 7 bases. V was clipped by 6 bases and J by 4 bases; unmatched bases: 8. The CDR3 spans 14 residues. The germline gives CDR1 SNHLY, CDR2 FYNNEI. DNA for the CDR3: TGTGCCAGCAGAGTCACAGGGGAACTCTATGGCTACACCTTC. Translated: CASRVTGELYGYTF.